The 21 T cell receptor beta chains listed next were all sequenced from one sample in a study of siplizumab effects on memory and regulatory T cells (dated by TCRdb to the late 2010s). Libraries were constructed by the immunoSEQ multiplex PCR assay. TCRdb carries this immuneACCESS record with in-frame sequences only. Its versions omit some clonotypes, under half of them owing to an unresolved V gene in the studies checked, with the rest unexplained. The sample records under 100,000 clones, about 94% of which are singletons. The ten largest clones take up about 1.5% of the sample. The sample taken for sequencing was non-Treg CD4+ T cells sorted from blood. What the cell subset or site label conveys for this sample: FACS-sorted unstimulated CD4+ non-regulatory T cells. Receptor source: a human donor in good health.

The CDR3, as DNA: TGTGCCAGCAGCGTAGAGGTAGGTGAGCAGTTCTTC. Protein: CASSVEVGEQFF. The rearrangement uses TRBV9 and TRBJ2-1, with D hard to call. V was pared by 0 bases and J by 9 bases, with 7 bases between. CDR3 length: 12 residues. Germline loops: CDR1 SGDLS, CDR2 YYNGEE.

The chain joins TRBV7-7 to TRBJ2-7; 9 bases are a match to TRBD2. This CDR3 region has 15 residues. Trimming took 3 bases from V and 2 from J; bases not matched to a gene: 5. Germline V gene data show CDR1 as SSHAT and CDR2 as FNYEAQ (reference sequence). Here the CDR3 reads CASSLGAGGPYEQYF. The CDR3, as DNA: TGTGCCAGCAGCTTGGGTGCGGGAGGGCCCTACGAGCAGTACTTC.

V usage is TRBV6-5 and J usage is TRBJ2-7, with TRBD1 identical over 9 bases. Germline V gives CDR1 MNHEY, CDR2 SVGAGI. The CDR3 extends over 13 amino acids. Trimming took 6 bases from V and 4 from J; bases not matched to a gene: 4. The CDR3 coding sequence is TGTGCCAGCAGCCCCGGGACAGGGTACGAGCAGTACTTC. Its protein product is CASSPGTGYEQYF.

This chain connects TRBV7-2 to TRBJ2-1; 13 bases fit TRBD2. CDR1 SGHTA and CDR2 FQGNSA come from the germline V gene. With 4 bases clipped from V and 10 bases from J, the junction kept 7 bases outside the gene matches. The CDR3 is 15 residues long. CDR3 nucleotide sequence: TGTGCCAGCAGCTCCCGGACTAGCGGGAGCGGCGAGCAGTTCTTC. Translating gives CASSSRTSGSGEQFF.

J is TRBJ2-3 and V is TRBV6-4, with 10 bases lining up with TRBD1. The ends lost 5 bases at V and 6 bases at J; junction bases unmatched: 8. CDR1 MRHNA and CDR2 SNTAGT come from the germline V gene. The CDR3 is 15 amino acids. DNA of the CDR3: TGTGCCAGCAGTATCGACAGGGGGCCTAGTGATACGCAGTATTTT. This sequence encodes CASSIDRGPSDTQYF.

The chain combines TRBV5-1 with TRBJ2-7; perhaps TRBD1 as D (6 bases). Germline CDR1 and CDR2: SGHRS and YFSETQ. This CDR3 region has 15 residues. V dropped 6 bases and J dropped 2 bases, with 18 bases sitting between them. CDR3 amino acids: CASKLTQGSPYEQYF. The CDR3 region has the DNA TGCGCCAGCAAACTAACCCAGGGGAGCCCCTACGAGCAGTACTTC.

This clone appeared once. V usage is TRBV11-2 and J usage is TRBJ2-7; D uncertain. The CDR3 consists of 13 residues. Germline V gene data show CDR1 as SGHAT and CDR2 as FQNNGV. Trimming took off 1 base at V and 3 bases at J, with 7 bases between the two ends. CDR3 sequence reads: CASSLGNNYEQYF. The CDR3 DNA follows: TGTGCCAGCAGCTTAGGGAACAACTACGAGCAGTACTTC.

CDR3 sequence reads: CASSPGLSGETQYF. The CDR3 DNA sequence: TGTGCCAGCAGCCCGGGTCTTTCGGGCGAGACCCAGTACTTC. This sequence joins TRBV7-9 and TRBJ2-5, with D hard to call. V shed 5 bases and J shed 5 bases, with 15 bases lying between them. Germline V lookup: CDR1 SEHNR, CDR2 FQNEAQ (reference sequence). The CDR3 extends over 14 amino acids.

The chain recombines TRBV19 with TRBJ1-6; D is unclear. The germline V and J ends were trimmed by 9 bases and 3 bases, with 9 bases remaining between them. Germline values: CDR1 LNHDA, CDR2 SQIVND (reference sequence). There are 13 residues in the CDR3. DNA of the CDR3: TGTGCCAGCGGACGATACTATAATTCACCCCTCCACTTT. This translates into CASGRYYNSPLHF.

CDR3 in amino acids: CAWNRDRATDTQYF. The CDR3 DNA reads TGTGCCTGGAACCGGGACAGGGCTACAGATACGCAGTATTTT. The gene calls are TRBV30 and TRBJ2-3, with TRBD1 matching over 9 bases. The V gene end was trimmed by 4 bases and the J gene end by 3 bases; junction bases not matched to a gene: 5. This CDR3 comprises 14 residues. The V gene's germline CDR1 is GTSNPN and CDR2 SVGIG (reference sequence).

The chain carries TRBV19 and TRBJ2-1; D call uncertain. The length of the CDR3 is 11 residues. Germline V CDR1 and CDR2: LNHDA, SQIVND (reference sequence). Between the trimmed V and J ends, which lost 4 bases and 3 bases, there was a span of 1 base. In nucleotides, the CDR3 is TGTGCCAGTAGTAACTACAATGAGCAGTTCTTC. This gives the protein CASSNYNEQFF. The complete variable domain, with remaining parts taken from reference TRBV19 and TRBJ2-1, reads DGGITQSPKYLFRKEGQNVTLSCEQNLNHDAMYWYRQDPGQGLRLIYYSQIVNDFQKGDIAEGYSVSREKKESFPLTVTSAQKNPTAFYLCASSNYNEQFFGPGTRLTVL.

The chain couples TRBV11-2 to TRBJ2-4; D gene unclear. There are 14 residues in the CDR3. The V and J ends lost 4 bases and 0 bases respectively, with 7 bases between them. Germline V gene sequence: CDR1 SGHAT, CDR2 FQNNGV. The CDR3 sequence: CASSSPLAKNIQYF. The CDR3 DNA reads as TGTGCCAGCAGCTCCCCGTTAGCCAAAAACATTCAGTACTTC. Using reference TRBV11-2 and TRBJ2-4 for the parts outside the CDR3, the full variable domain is EAGVAQSPRYKIIEKRQSVAFWCNPISGHATLYWYQQILGQGPKLLIQFQNNGVVDDSQLPKDRFSAERLKGVDSTLKIQPAKLEDSAVYLCASSSPLAKNIQYFGAGTRLSVL.

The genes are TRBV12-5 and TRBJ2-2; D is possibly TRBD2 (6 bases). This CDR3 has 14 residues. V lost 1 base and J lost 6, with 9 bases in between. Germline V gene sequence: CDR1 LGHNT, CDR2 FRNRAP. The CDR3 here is CASGLELASGELFF. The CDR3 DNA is TGTGCTAGTGGTTTGGAACTAGCCTCCGGGGAGCTGTTTTTT.

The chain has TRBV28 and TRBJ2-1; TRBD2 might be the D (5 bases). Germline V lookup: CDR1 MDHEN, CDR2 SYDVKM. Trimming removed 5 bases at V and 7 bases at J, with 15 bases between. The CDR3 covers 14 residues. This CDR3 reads CASSESATGNEQFF. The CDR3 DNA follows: TGTGCCAGCAGTGAGTCCGCCACGGGGAATGAGCAGTTCTTC.

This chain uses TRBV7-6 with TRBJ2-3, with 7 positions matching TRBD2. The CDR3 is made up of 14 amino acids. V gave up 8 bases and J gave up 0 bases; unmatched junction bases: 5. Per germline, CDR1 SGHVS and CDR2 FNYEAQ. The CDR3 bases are TGTGCCAGCTGCGCGGGGGACAGCACAGATACGCAGTATTTT. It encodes CASCAGDSTDTQYF.

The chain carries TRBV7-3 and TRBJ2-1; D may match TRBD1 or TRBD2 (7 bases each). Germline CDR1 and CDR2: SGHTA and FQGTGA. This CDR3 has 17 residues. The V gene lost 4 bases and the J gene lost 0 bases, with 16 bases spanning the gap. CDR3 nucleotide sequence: TGTGCCAGCAGCTCAGCAGGGGGGGCAGTCTCCTACAATGAGCAGTTCTTC. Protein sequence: CASSSAGGAVSYNEQFF.

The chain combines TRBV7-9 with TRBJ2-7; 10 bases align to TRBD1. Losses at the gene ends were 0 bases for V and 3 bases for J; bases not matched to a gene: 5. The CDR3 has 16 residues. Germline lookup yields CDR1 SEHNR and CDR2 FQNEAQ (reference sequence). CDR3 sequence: CASSLARTGGYYEQYF. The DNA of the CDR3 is TGTGCCAGCAGCTTAGCGAGGACAGGGGGTTACTACGAGCAGTACTTC.

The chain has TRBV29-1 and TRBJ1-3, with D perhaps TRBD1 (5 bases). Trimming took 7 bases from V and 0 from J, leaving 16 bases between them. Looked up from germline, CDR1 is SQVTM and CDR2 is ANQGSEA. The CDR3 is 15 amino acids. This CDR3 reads CSGAGTSTSGNTIYF. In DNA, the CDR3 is TGCAGCGGAGCCGGGACGTCAACCTCTGGAAACACCATATATTTT.

The CDR3 loop is CASSLRAGAAYEQYF. In nucleotides, the CDR3 is TGTGCCAGCAGCTTAAGGGCGGGAGCAGCCTACGAGCAGTACTTC. The chain joins TRBV13 to TRBJ2-7, with TRBD2 matching over 7 bases. After removal of 2 bases from V and 2 bases from J, the junction contained 6 bases not matched to a gene. This CDR3 comprises 15 residues. Germline assignment: CDR1 PRHDT and CDR2 FYEKMQ (reference sequence).

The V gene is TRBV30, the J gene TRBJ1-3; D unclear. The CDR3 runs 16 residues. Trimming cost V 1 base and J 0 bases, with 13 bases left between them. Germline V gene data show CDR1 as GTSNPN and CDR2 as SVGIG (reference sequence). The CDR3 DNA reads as TGTGCCTGGAGTGGCGTAGCGGCCGGCTCTGGAAACACCATATATTTT. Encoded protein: CAWSGVAAGSGNTIYF.

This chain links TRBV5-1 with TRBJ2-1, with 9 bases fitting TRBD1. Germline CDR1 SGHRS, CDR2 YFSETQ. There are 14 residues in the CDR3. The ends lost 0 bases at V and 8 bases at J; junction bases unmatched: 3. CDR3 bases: TGCGCCAGCAGCTTGGGGGACAGGGTGGATGAGCAGTTCTTC. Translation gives CASSLGDRVDEQFF.